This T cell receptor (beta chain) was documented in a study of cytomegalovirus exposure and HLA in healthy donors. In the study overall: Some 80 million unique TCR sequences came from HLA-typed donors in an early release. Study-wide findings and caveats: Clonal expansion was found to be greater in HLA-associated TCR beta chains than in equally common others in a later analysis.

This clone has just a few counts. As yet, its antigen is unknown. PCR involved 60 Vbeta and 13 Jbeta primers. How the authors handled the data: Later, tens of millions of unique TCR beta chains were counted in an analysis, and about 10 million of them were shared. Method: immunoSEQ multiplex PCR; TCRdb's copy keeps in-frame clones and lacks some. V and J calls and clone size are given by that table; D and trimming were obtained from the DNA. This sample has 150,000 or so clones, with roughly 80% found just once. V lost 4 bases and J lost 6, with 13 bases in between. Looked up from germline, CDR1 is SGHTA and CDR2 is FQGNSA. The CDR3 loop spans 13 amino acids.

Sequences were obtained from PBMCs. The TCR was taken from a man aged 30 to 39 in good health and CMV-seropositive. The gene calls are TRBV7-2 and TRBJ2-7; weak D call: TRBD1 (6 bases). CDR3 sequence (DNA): TGTGCCAGCAGCTCACAGGGTTTTCTCGAGCAGTACTTC. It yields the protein CASSSQGFLEQYF.